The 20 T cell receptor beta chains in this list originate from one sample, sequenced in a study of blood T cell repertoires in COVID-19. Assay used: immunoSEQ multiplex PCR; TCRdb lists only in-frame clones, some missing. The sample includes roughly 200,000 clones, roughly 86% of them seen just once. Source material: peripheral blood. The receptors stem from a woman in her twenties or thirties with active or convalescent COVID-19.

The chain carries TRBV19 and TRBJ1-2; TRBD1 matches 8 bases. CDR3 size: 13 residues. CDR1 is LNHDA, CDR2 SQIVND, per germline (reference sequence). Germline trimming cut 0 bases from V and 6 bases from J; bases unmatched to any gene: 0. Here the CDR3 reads CASSIETGDGYTF. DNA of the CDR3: TGTGCCAGTAGTATAGAGACAGGGGATGGCTACACCTTC.

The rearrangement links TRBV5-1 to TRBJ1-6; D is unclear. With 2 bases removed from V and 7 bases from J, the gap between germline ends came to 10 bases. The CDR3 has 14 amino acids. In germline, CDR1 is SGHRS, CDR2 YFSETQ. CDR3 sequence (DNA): TGCGCCAGCAGCTTCGAAGGGAGGAATTCACCCCTCCACTTT. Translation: CASSFEGRNSPLHF.

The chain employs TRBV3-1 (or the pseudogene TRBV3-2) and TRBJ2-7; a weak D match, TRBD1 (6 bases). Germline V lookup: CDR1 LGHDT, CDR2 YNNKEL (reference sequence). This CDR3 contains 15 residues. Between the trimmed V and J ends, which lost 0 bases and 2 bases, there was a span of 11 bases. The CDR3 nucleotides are TGTGCCAGCAGCCAAGAGGGGGCTCGGACCTACGAGCAGTACTTC. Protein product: CASSQEGARTYEQYF.

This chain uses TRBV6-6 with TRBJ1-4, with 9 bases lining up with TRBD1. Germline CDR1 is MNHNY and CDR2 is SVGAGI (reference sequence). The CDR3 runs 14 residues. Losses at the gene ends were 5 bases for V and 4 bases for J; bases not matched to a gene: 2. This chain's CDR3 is CASSGGQGNEKLFF. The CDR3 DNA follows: TGTGCCAGCAGTGGGGGACAGGGTAATGAAAAACTGTTTTTT.

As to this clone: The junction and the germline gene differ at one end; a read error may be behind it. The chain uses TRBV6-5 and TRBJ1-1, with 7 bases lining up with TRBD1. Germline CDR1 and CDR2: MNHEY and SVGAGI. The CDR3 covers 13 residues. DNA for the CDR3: TGCGCCAGCAGCCACAGGGGAGACACTGAAGCTTTCTTT. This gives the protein CASSHRGDTEAFF.

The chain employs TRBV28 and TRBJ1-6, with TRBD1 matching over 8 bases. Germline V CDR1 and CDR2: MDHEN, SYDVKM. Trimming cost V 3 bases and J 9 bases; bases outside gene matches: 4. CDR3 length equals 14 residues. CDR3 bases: TGTGCCAGCAGTTTGAATACAGGGGGTTCACCCCTCCACTTT. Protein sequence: CASSLNTGGSPLHF.

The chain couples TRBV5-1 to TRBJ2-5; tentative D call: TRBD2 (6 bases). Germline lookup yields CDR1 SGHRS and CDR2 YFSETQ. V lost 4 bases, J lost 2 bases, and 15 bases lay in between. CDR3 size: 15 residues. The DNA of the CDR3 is TGCGCCAGCAGCGTACACGGGAGAACTCAAGAGACCCAGTACTTC. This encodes CASSVHGRTQETQYF. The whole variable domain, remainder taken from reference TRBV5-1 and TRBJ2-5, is KAGVTQTPRYLIKTRGQQVTLSCSPISGHRSVSWYQQTPGQGLQFLFEYFSETQRNKGNFPGRFSGRQFSNSRSEMNVSTLELGDSALYLCASSVHGRTQETQYFGPGTRLLVL.

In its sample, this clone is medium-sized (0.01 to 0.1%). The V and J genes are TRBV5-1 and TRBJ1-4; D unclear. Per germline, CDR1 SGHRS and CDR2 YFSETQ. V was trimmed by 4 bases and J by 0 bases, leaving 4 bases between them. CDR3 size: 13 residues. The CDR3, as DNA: TGCGCCAGCAGCGTAACAACTAATGAAAAACTGTTTTTT. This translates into CASSVTTNEKLFF.

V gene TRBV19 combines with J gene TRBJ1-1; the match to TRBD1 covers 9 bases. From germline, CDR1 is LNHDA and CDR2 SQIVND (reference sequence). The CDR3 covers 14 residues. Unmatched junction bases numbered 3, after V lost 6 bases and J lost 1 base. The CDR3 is CASRSGQGNTEAFF. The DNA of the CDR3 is TGTGCCAGTAGATCGGGACAGGGGAACACTGAAGCTTTCTTT.

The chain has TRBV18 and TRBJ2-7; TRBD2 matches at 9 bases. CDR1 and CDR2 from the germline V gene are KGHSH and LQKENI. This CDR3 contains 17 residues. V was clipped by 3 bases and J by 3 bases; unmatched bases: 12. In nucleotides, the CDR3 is TGTGCCAGCTCACCTATGGGGCTAGCGGGACTTCACTACGAGCAGTACTTC. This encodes CASSPMGLAGLHYEQYF.

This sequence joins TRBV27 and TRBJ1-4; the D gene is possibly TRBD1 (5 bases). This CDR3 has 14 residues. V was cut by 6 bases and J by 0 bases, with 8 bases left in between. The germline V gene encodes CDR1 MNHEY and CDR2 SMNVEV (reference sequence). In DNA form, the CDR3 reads TGTGCCAGCAGGGCGACAGCAACTAATGAAAAACTGTTTTTT. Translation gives CASRATATNEKLFF.

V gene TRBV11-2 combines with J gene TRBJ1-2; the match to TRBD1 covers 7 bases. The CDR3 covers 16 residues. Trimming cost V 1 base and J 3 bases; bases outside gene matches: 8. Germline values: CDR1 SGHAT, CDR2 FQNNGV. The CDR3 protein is CASSLAQGIGYYGYTF. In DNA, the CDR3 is TGTGCCAGCAGCTTAGCACAGGGGATAGGATACTATGGCTACACCTTC.

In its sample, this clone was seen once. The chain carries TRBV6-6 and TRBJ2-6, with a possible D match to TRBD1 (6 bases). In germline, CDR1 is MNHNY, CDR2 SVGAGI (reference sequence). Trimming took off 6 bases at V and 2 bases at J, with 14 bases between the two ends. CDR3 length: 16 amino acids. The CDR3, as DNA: TGTGCCAGCAGACCCTCAACAGGGACTGGGGCCAACGTCCTGACTTTC. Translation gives CASRPSTGTGANVLTF.

CDR3 residues: CASSLQQGGTEAFF. CDR3 DNA: TGTGCCAGCAGCCTCCAACAGGGTGGCACTGAAGCTTTCTTT. The chain carries TRBV7-8 and TRBJ1-1, with D tentatively TRBD1 (6 bases). This CDR3 contains 14 residues. V dropped 5 bases and J dropped 4 bases, with 14 bases sitting between them. Germline assignment: CDR1 SGHVS and CDR2 FQNEAQ.

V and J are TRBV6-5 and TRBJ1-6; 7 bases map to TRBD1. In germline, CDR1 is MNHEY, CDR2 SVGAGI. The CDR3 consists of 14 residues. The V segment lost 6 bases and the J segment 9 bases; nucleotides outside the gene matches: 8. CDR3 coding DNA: TGTGCCAGCAGAGGCACAGGGGTTTTTTCACCCCTCCACTTT. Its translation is CASRGTGVFSPLHF.

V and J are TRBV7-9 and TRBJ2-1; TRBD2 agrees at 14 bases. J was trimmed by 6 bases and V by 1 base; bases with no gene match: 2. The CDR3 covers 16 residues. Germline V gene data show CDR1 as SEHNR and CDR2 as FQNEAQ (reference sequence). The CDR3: CASSLVGTSGSNEQFF. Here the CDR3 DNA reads TGTGCCAGCAGCTTAGTAGGGACTAGCGGGAGCAATGAGCAGTTCTTC. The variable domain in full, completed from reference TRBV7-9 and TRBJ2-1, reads DTGVSQNPRHKITKRGQNVTFRCDPISEHNRLYWYRQTLGQGPEFLTYFQNEAQLEKSRLLSDRFSAERPKGSFSTLEIQRTEQGDSAMYLCASSLVGTSGSNEQFFGPGTRLTVL.

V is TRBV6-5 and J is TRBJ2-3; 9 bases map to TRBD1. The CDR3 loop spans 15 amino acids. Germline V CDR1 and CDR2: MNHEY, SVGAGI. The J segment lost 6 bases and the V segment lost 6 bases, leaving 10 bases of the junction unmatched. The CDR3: CASSGGTGLRDTQYF. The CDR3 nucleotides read TGTGCCAGCAGCGGAGGGACAGGGCTTCGGGATACGCAGTATTTT.

DNA for the CDR3: TGTGCCAGCTATGAGACCCGGGACACCGTGACCGGGGAGCTGTTTTTT. Translating it yields CASYETRDTVTGELFF. V gene TRBV2 combines with J gene TRBJ2-2; D possibly corresponds to TRBD1 (6 bases). Between the trimmed V and J ends, which lost 8 bases and 5 bases, there was a span of 21 bases. This CDR3 has 16 residues. Germline assignment: CDR1 SNHLY and CDR2 FYNNEI.

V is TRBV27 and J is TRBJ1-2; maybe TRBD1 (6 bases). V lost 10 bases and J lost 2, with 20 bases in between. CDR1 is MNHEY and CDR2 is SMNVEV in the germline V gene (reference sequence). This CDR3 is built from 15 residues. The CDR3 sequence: CATNRDTRRNYGYTF. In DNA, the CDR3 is TGTGCCACTAACCGGGACACAAGGAGGAACTATGGCTACACCTTC.

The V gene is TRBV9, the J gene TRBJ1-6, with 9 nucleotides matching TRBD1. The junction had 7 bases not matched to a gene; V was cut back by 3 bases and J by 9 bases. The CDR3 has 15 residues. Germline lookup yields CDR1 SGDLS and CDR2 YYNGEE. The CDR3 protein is CASSATGGYASPLHF. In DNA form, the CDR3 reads TGTGCCAGCAGCGCGACAGGGGGGTACGCTTCACCCCTCCACTTT.